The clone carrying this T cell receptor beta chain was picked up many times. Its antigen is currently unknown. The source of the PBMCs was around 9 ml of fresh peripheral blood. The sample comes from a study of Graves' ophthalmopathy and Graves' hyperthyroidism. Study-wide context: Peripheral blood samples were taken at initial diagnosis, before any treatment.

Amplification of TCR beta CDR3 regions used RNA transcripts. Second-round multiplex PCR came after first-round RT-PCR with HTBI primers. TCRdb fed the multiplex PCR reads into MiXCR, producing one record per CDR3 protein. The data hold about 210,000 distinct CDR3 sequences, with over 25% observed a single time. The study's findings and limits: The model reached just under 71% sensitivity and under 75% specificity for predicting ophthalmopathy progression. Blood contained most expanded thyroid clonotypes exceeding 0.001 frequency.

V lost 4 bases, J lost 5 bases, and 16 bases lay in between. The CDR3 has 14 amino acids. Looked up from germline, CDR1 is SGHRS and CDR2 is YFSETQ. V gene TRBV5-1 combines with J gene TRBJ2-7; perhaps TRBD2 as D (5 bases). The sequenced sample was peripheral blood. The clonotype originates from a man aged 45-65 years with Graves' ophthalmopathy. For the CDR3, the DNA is TGCGCCAGCAGCCCCCGGGCCGTGGAGGACGAGCAGTACTTC. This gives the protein CASSPRAVEDEQYF.